The source of this T cell receptor (beta chain) is a study of Graves' ophthalmopathy and Graves' hyperthyroidism. Using RNA transcripts, the TCR beta CDR3 regions were amplified. First-round RT-PCR employed HTBI primers, with a second-round multiplex PCR after it. TCRdb fed the multiplex PCR reads into MiXCR, producing one record per CDR3 protein. The sample yields about 210,000 distinct CDR3 sequences, approximately 29% seen once. This TCR was sampled from a man aged 50-59 years with Graves' ophthalmopathy. Sequencing input: peripheral blood.

The DNA for the CDR3 is TGTGCCACCAGTGAAGGGGGGGCACTGACCGCCGGGGAGCTGTTTTTT. Amino acid sequence: CATSEGGALTAGELFF. The rearrangement joins TRBV24-1 to TRBJ2-2; D is perhaps TRBD2 (7 bases). The CDR3 runs 16 residues. Trimming took 4 bases from V and 6 from J, leaving 17 bases between them. Looked up from germline, CDR1 is KGHDR and CDR2 is SFDVKD.